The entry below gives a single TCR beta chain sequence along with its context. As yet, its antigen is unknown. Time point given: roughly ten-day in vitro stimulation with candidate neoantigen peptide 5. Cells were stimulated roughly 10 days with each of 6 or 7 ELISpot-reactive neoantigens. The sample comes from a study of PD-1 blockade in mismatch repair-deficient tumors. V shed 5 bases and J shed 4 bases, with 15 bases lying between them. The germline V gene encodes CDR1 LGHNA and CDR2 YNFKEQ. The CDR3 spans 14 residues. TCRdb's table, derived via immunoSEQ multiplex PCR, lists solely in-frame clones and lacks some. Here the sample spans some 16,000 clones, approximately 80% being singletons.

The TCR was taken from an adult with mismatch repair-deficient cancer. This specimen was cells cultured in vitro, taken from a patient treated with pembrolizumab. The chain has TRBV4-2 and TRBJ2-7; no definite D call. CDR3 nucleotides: TGTGCCAGCAGCTTTTCAGGTGGCAGGTACGAGCAGTACTTC. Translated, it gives CASSFSGGRYEQYF.